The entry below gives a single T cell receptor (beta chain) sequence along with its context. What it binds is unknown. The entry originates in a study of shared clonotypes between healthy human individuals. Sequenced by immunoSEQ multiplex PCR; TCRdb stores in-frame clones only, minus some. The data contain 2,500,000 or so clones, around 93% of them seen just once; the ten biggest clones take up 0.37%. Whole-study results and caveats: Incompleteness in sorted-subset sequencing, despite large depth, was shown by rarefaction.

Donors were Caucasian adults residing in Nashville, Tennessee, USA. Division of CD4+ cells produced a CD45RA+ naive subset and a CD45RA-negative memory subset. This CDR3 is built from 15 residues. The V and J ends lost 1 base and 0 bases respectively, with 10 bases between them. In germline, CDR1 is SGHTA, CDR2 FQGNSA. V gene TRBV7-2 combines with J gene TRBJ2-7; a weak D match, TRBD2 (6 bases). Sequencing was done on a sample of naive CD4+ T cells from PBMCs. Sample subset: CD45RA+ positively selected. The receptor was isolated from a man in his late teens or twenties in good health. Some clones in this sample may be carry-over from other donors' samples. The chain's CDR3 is CASSLDGTVSYEQYF. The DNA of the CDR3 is TGTGCCAGCAGCTTAGATGGGACTGTCTCCTACGAGCAGTACTTC.